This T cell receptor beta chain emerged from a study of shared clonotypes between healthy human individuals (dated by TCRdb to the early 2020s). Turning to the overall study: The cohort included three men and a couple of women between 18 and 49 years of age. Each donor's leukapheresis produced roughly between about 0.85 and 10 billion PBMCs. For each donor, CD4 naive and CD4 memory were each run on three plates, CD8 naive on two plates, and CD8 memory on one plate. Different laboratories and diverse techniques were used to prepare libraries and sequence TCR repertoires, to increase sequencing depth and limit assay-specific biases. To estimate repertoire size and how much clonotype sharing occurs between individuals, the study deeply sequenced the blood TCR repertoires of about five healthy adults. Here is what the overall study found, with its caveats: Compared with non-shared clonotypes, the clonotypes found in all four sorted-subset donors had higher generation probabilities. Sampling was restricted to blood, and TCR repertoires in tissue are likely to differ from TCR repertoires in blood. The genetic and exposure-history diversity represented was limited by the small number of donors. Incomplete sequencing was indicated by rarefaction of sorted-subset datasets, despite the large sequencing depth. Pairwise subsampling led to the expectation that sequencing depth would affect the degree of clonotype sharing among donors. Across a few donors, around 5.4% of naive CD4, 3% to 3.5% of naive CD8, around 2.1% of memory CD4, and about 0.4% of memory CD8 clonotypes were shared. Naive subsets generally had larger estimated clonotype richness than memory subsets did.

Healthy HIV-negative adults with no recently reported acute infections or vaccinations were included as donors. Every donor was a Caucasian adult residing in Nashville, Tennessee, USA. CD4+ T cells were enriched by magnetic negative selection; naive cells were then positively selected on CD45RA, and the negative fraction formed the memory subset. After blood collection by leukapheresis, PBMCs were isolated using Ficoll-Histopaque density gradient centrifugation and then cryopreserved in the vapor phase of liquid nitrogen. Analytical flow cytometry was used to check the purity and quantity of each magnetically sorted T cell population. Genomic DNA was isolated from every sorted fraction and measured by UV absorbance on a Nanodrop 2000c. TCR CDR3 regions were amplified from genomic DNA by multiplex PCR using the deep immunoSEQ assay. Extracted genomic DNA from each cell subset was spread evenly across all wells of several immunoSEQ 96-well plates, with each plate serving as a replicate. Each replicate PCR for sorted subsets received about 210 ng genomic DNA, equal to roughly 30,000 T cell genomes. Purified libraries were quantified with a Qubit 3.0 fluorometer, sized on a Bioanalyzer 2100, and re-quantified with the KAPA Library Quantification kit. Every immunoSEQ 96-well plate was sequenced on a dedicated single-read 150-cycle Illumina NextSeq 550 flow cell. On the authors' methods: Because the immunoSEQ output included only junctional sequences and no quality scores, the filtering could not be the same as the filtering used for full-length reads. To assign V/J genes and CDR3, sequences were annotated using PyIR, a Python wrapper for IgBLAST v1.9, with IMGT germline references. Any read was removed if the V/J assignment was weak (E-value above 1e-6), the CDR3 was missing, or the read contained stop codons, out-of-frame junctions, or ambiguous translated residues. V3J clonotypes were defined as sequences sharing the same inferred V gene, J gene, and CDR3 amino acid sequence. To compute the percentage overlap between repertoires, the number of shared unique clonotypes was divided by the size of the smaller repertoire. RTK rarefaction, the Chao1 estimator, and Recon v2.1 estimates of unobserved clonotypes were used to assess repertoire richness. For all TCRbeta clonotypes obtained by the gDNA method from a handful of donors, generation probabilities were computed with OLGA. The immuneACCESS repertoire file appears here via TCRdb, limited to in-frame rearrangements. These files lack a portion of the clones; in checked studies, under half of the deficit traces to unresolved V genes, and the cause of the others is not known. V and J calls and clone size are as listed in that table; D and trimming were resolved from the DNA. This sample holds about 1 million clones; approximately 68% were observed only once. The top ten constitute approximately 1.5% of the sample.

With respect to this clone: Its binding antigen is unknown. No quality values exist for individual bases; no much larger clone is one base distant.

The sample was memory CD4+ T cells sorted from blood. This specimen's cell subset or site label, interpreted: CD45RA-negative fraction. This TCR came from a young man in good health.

The nucleotide sequence reads TGTGCCAGCAGTTACCGACAGGGGACTAATGAAAAACTGTTTTTT. Its protein is CASSYRQGTNEKLFF. The chain is made from TRBV6-5 and TRBJ1-4; TRBD1 lines up with 8 middle nucleotides. As encoded in the germline V gene, CDR1 is MNHEY while CDR2 is SVGAGI. V is trimmed back by 2 bases and J by 2 bases, and the junction contains 1 base that no gene match accounts for. From the cysteine through the phenylalanine, the CDR3 covers 15 amino acids. The kept DNA is CDR3 alone, 45 bases in frame from the first base.